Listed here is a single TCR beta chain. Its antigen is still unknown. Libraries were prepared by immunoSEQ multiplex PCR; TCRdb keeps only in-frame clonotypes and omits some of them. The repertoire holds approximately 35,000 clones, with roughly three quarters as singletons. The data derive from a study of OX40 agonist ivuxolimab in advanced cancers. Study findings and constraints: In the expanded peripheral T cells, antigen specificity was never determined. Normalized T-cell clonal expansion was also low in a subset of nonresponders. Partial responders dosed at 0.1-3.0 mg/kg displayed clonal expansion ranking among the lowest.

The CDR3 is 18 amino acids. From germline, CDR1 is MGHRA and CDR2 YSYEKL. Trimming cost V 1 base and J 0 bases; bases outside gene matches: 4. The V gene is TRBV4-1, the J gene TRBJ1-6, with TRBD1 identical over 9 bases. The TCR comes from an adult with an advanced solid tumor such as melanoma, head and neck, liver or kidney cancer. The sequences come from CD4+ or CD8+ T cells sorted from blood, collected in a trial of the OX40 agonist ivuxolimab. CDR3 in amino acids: CASSQGTGVLSYNSPLHF. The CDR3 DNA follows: TGCGCCAGCAGCCAAGGGACAGGGGTCCTCTCCTATAATTCACCCCTCCACTTT.